This T cell receptor (beta chain) is drawn from a study of OX40 agonist ivuxolimab in advanced cancers. Across the whole study: Patients were treated with intravenous ivuxolimab, dosed at 0.01 to 10 mg/kg and infused every 2 weeks.

Profiled with immunoSEQ multiplex PCR; TCRdb holds only in-frame clones, not every one. The sample lists about 48,000 clones, 90% to 95% occurring once. Findings of the study overall: At doses 0.1 to 3.0 mg/kg, CD4+ and CD8+ clones expanded.

In the case of this clone: Its antigen is as yet unknown.

This receptor was identified in an adult with an advanced solid tumor such as melanoma, head and neck, liver or kidney cancer. The input for sequencing was CD4+ or CD8+ T cells sorted from blood, taken in a trial of the OX40 agonist ivuxolimab.

The DNA for the CDR3 is TGTGCCAGCAGTACACTGGGATACAATGAGCAGTTCTTC. The encoded protein is CASSTLGYNEQFF. The J gene is TRBJ2-1, the V gene TRBV27; D gene unclear. The CDR3 consists of 13 residues. V was clipped by 5 bases and J by 4 bases, with 9 bases between them. CDR1 is MNHEY and CDR2 is SMNVEV in the germline V gene (reference sequence).